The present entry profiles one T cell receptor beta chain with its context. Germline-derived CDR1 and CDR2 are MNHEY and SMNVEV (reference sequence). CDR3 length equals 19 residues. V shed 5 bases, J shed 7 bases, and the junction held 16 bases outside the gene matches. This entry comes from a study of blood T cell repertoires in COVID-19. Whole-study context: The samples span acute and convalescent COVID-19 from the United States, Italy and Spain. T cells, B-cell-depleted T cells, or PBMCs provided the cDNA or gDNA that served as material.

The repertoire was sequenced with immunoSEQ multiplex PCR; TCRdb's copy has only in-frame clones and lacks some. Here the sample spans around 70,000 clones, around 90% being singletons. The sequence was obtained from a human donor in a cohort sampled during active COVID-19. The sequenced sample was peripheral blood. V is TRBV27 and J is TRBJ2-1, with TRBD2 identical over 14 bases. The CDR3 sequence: CASSAWTSGGPAPENEQFF. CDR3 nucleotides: TGTGCCAGCAGTGCTTGGACTAGCGGGGGGCCTGCACCCGAAAATGAGCAGTTCTTC.